These 26 T cell receptor beta chains share one sample of origin, sequenced in a study of Ad26.COV2.S vaccination and SARS-CoV-2 variants. TCRdb's table, derived via immunoSEQ multiplex PCR, lists solely in-frame clones and lacks some. Of some 390,000 clones in the sample, 89% are singletons; the top ten hold 1.5% to 2%. Treatment: 15 to 20 received Ad26.COV2.S at low or high dose, single or two shots; about 5 received placebo; per-sample allocation not given. On day 63 after the first injection, vaccine and placebo recipients gave samples. The source was peripheral blood, collected in a trial of Ad26.COV2.S vaccine versus placebo. These receptors all come from a person between 18 and 65 years old who received the Ad26.COV2.S COVID-19 vaccine or a placebo.

The chain links TRBV24-1 to TRBJ2-2; D gene unclear. Trimming pared 3 bases from V and 2 bases from J, leaving 6 bases between. This CDR3 is 14 amino acids long. Germline V lookup: CDR1 KGHDR, CDR2 SFDVKD. CDR3 in DNA: TGTGCCACCAGTGATGGGCCCAACACCGGGGAGCTGTTTTTT. Translated, it gives CATSDGPNTGELFF.

The chain uses TRBV19 and TRBJ2-6, with 8 bases fitting TRBD2. The ends lost 6 bases at V and 3 bases at J; junction bases unmatched: 7. The CDR3 spans 16 residues. CDR1 is LNHDA and CDR2 is SQIVND in the germline V gene (reference sequence). The CDR3 reads CASRPGGAFGANVLTF. CDR3 sequence (DNA): TGTGCCAGTAGGCCGGGGGGGGCGTTTGGGGCCAACGTCCTGACTTTC.

The V gene is TRBV9, the J gene TRBJ2-3; TRBD2 aligns across 11 bases. The CDR3 is 16 residues long. Germline loops: CDR1 SGDLS, CDR2 YYNGEE. The trim removed 6 bases at V and 2 bases at J, leaving 8 bases unmatched. The CDR3 sequence is CASTRLAGSLTDTQYF. The CDR3 coding sequence is TGTGCCAGCACTCGACTAGCGGGATCCCTCACAGATACGCAGTATTTT. Looking up the rest from reference TRBV9 and TRBJ2-3 gives the full variable domain: DSGVTQTPKHLITATGQRVTLRCSPRSGDLSVYWYQQSLDQGLQFLIQYYNGEERAKGNILERFSAQQFPDLHSELNLSSLELGDSALYFCASTRLAGSLTDTQYFGPGTRLTVL.

This chain joins TRBV19 and TRBJ1-1, with D possibly TRBD1 on 5 matching bases. Trimming removed 2 bases at V and 6 bases at J, with 16 bases between. The V gene's germline CDR1 is LNHDA and CDR2 SQIVND (reference sequence). The CDR3 loop spans 15 amino acids. The CDR3 DNA is TGTGCCAGTAGTATACCGACAGCCCGACAACCTGAAGCTTTCTTT. Residues: CASSIPTARQPEAFF.

There are a few counts of this clone. In DNA, the CDR3 is TGTGCCAGCAGCCCCTGGACTAGCGGGACTCGCTCCTACAATGAGCAGTTCTTC. Amino acids: CASSPWTSGTRSYNEQFF. This sequence joins TRBV5-6 and TRBJ2-1, with 12 positions matching TRBD2. The germline CDR1 and CDR2 sequences are SGHDT and YYEEEE. Trimming removed 4 bases from V and 0 bases from J; junction bases left unmatched: 8. CDR3 length: 18 residues. The full variable domain, in which reference TRBV5-6 and TRBJ2-1 provide the parts outside the CDR3, is DAGVTQSPTHLIKTRGQQVTLRCSPKSGHDTVSWYQQALGQGPQFIFQYYEEEERQRGNFPDRFSGHQFPNYSSELNVNALLLGDSALYLCASSPWTSGTRSYNEQFFGPGTRLTVL.

This chain joins TRBV27 and TRBJ2-1, with a tentative D call TRBD2 (5 bases). The ends were cut back, 2 bases at V and 5 bases at J, with 7 bases in the middle. In germline, CDR1 is MNHEY, CDR2 SMNVEV (reference sequence). This CDR3 has 13 residues. The DNA for the CDR3 is TGTGCCAGCAGTTTACGGGGAGACAATGAGCAGTTCTTC. It encodes CASSLRGDNEQFF.

The rearrangement uses TRBV3-1 (or the pseudogene TRBV3-2) and TRBJ2-7, with D perhaps matching TRBD1 (6 bases). The CDR3 totals 16 residues. Between the trimmed V and J ends, which lost 0 bases and 2 bases, there was a span of 14 bases. From germline, CDR1 is LGHDT and CDR2 YNNKEL (reference sequence). The CDR3 sequence: CASSQDSNRATYEQYF. CDR3 coding DNA: TGTGCCAGCAGCCAAGATTCGAACAGGGCGACCTACGAGCAGTACTTC.

The chain carries TRBV7-2 and TRBJ2-7; 9 bases are a match to TRBD2. This CDR3 has 15 amino acids. CDR1 and CDR2 from the germline V gene are SGHTA and FQGNSA. Losses at the gene ends were 5 bases for V and 7 bases for J; bases not matched to a gene: 12. CDR3 residues: CASSEDRAGGREQYF. The CDR3 coding sequence is TGTGCCAGCAGCGAGGATCGAGCGGGAGGAAGGGAGCAGTACTTC.

This chain uses TRBV27 with TRBJ2-2; D is uncertain. CDR3 size: 12 residues. Trimming removed 4 bases at V and 6 bases at J, with 6 bases between. Germline-derived CDR1 and CDR2 are MNHEY and SMNVEV (reference sequence). CDR3 nucleotide sequence: TGTGCCAGCAGTTGGGGTTCCGGGGAGCTGTTTTTT. Protein product: CASSWGSGELFF.

This clone was seen only once. This may stem from a read error, because a much larger clone lies one nucleotide away. Other DNA variants within this sample encode the same CDR3. The chain uses TRBV6-5 and TRBJ2-5; D not resolved. V lost 6 bases, J lost 2 bases, and 1 base lay in between. The CDR3 spans 10 residues. CDR1 MNHEY and CDR2 SVGAGI come from the germline V gene. This chain's CDR3 is CASRQETQYF. The CDR3, as DNA: TGTGCCAGCAGACAAGAGACCCAGTACTTC.

The chain is built from TRBV5-6 and TRBJ2-7; D is unresolved. Trimming stripped 6 bases from V and 3 bases from J, with 10 bases between. This CDR3 is 12 amino acids long. Germline V gives CDR1 SGHDT, CDR2 YYEEEE. The chain's CDR3 is CASKGTHYEQYF. The CDR3 DNA is TGTGCCAGCAAAGGTACACACTACGAGCAGTACTTC.

On this clone: The sample carries other DNA sequences with the same CDR3. This chain uses TRBV7-9 with TRBJ2-7; perhaps D is TRBD1 or TRBD2 (5 bases each). Between the trimmed V and J ends, which lost 6 bases and 5 bases, there was a span of 11 bases. Germline CDR1 reads SEHNR; CDR2 reads FQNEAQ (reference sequence). This CDR3 comprises 12 residues. CDR3 region: CASSLVGDEQYF. In DNA, the CDR3 is TGTGCCAGCAGTCTGGTGGGGGACGAGCAGTACTTC.

This clone was observed a single time. The chain links TRBV5-1 to TRBJ2-1, with TRBD1 as a possible D gene (5 bases). V was trimmed by 3 bases and J by 6 bases, leaving 13 bases between them. The CDR3 is 14 residues long. Germline V gene sequence: CDR1 SGHRS, CDR2 YFSETQ. CDR3 nucleotide sequence: TGCGCCAGCAGCTCCTCACAGGTAGTCAATGAGCAGTTCTTC. Translated: CASSSSQVVNEQFF. The variable domain in full, with the rest retrieved from reference TRBV5-1 and TRBJ2-1, is KAGVTQTPRYLIKTRGQQVTLSCSPISGHRSVSWYQQTPGQGLQFLFEYFSETQRNKGNFPGRFSGRQFSNSRSEMNVSTLELGDSALYLCASSSSQVVNEQFFGPGTRLTVL.

CDR3: CASRSAGTREAFF. CDR3 nucleotides: TGTGCCAGTAGGTCAGCAGGAACCCGGGAGGCTTTCTTT. This rearrangement joins TRBV19 to TRBJ1-1; D not certain. V lost 6 bases and J lost 11, with 19 bases in between. Germline V lookup: CDR1 LNHDA, CDR2 SQIVND (reference sequence). The CDR3 covers 13 residues.

V gene TRBV28 combines with J gene TRBJ2-7, with 12 bases fitting TRBD2. The junction had 10 bases not matched to a gene; V was cut back by 4 bases and J by 6 bases. The germline gives CDR1 MDHEN, CDR2 SYDVKM. The CDR3 consists of 16 residues. The CDR3 nucleotides read TGTGCCAGCAGTTCCTACGGACTAGCGGGAACAGGCGAGCAGTACTTC. Encoded protein: CASSSYGLAGTGEQYF.

The J gene is TRBJ2-3, the V gene TRBV14, with TRBD1 matching 7 bases. This CDR3 is 16 amino acids long. Germline V gene lookup returns CDR1 SGHDN and CDR2 FVKESK. The ends lost 0 bases at V and 2 bases at J; junction bases unmatched: 5. CDR3 region: CASSQDVGGTTDTQYF. The DNA for the CDR3 is TGTGCCAGCAGCCAAGATGTAGGGGGCACCACAGATACGCAGTATTTT.

The genes are TRBV27 and TRBJ2-6; the D gene is possibly TRBD1 (5 bases). CDR3 length: 17 residues. The germline gives CDR1 MNHEY, CDR2 SMNVEV (reference sequence). The V and J ends lost 2 bases and 4 bases respectively, with 15 bases between them. In DNA form, the CDR3 reads TGTGCCAGCAGTTTAGAGTCCTCAGGGTCAGGGGCCAACGTCCTGACTTTC. It codes for CASSLESSGSGANVLTF.

The V gene is TRBV5-4, the J gene TRBJ2-1, with 9 bases aligning to TRBD2. The CDR3 has 13 amino acids. V was clipped by 8 bases and J by 5 bases; unmatched bases: 5. Germline V lookup: CDR1 SGHNT, CDR2 YYREEE (reference sequence). The CDR3 DNA follows: TGTGCCAGTAGCGGGAGTTCCAACAATGAGCAGTTCTTC. Its protein is CASSGSSNNEQFF. The full variable domain, completed using reference TRBV5-4 and TRBJ2-1, is ETGVTQSPTHLIKTRGQQVTLRCSSQSGHNTVSWYQQALGQGPQFIFQYYREEENGRGNFPPRFSGLQFPNYSSELNVNALELDDSALYLCASSGSSNNEQFFGPGTRLTVL.

This clone was observed a few times. The rearrangement joins TRBV27 to TRBJ2-7; 8 bases are a match to TRBD2. Trimming at V came to 2 bases and at J to 6 bases, leaving 3 bases not matched to a gene. Germline V gene data show CDR1 as MNHEY and CDR2 as SMNVEV (reference sequence). The CDR3 runs to 13 residues. The CDR3 DNA reads TGTGCCAGCAGTTTAGGCGGGACTAGCGAGCAGTACTTC. Translating gives CASSLGGTSEQYF.

V gene TRBV2 combines with J gene TRBJ2-2, with 7 bases that match TRBD2. V shed 6 bases and J 7 bases; nucleotides not matched to a gene: 8. This CDR3 comprises 14 residues. Per germline, CDR1 SNHLY and CDR2 FYNNEI. In nucleotides, the CDR3 is TGTGCCAGCAGCTTAGGACTAGTTTTCGGGGAGCTGTTTTTT. Translation gives CASSLGLVFGELFF.

The chain uses TRBV18 and TRBJ2-1, with TRBD1 matching over 7 bases. V trimming: 2 bases; J trimming: 7 bases; junction bases outside the gene matches: 8. Germline CDR1 reads KGHSH; CDR2 reads LQKENI. CDR3 length: 15 residues. The CDR3 region is CASSPEKGAWNEQFF. DNA of the CDR3: TGTGCCAGCTCACCAGAAAAGGGGGCTTGGAATGAGCAGTTCTTC.

The rearrangement uses TRBV7-2 and TRBJ2-7; 11 bases agree with TRBD2. V lost 2 bases, J lost 0 bases, and 12 bases stayed unmatched. Germline CDR1 SGHTA, CDR2 FQGNSA. The CDR3 is 19 residues long. CDR3 nucleotide sequence: TGTGCCAGCAGCTTAAATCAATTAGCGGGAGGGCCGAGCTCCTACGAGCAGTACTTC. Its translation: CASSLNQLAGGPSSYEQYF.

This clone was detected once. The rearrangement uses TRBV28 and TRBJ2-5, with TRBD2 matching 15 bases. CDR1 and CDR2 (germline): MDHEN, SYDVKM. The ends lost 4 bases at V and 6 bases at J; junction bases unmatched: 6. The CDR3 totals 16 residues. The CDR3 coding sequence is TGTGCCAGCAGTTCGCGGACTAGCGGGAGGGCCAAGACCCAGTACTTC. Translating gives CASSSRTSGRAKTQYF.

This clone was recorded a few times. The chain combines TRBV18 with TRBJ1-1; D not certain. Trimming shortened V by 3 bases and J by 1 base, and 12 bases separated the two germline ends. Germline V lookup: CDR1 KGHSH, CDR2 LQKENI. This CDR3 contains 15 residues. In nucleotides, the CDR3 is TGTGCCAGCTCACCGACAAGAGCCTCGAACACTGAAGCTTTCTTT. Protein sequence: CASSPTRASNTEAFF.

This chain links TRBV6-1 with TRBJ1-1; D ambiguous. V lost 0 bases to trimming and J lost 1 base, with 9 bases between them. This CDR3 spans 15 amino acids. Germline CDR1 and CDR2: MNHNS and SASEGT. CDR3 in amino acids: CASSEARRGNTEAFF. CDR3 DNA sequence: TGTGCCAGCAGTGAAGCGCGCCGGGGGAACACTGAAGCTTTCTTT.

CDR3 amino acids: CASSDDTSVKQFF. The DNA of the CDR3 is TGTGCCAGCAGCGATGACACCTCCGTTAAGCAGTTCTTC. The V call is TRBV9, the J call TRBJ2-1, with unresolved D. This CDR3 is built from 13 residues. Germline V CDR1 and CDR2: SGDLS, YYNGEE. V lost 3 bases to trimming and J lost 11 bases, with 15 bases between them. Drawing the rest from reference TRBV9 and TRBJ2-1, the complete variable domain is DSGVTQTPKHLITATGQRVTLRCSPRSGDLSVYWYQQSLDQGLQFLIQYYNGEERAKGNILERFSAQQFPDLHSELNLSSLELGDSALYFCASSDDTSVKQFFGPGTRLTVL.